This entry describes one TCR beta chain. The antigen remains unidentified. The source of the sample is a study of cytomegalovirus exposure and HLA in healthy donors. Study context: The same platform as the roughly 630 first-cohort repertoires was used for the 95 to 150 validation repertoires, a later analysis reported.

Study-wide points: Rarity characterized most TCR sequences, yet some public TCRs appeared in many donors. High specificity and sensitivity for cytomegalovirus status were reported for the classifier.

With 1 base removed from V and 4 bases from J, the gap between germline ends came to 12 bases. CDR3 size: 14 residues. CDR1 is SGHRS and CDR2 is YFSETQ in the germline V gene. Assay: immunoSEQ multiplex PCR; the TCRdb copy retains only in-frame clones and omits some. The sample has 150,000 to 200,000 clones, about 83% seen once. This receptor was taken from a woman between 18 and 29 years old in good health and CMV-seronegative. Sequenced: PBMCs. J is TRBJ2-7 and V is TRBV5-1; tentative D call: TRBD1 (6 bases). The CDR3 sequence: CASSLTGTDYEQYF. In nucleotides, the CDR3 is TGCGCCAGCAGCTTGACAGGGACCGATTACGAGCAGTACTTC.